The rows below give T cell receptor beta chains drawn from one sample of a study of shared clonotypes between healthy human individuals. Sequenced by immunoSEQ multiplex PCR; TCRdb stores in-frame clones only, minus some. The data contain millions of clones, approximately 94% of them singletons. Sequenced: naive CD8+ T cells from PBMCs. These receptors came from a man aged 18 to 29 in good health. Some clones in this sample may be carry-over from other donors' samples. Each CDR3 is given with its conserved first and last residue. D genes are given only for firm matches. Clone sizes are given selectively: once, few, many, or a class where the clone is expanded.

>-|TRBV6-1|-|TRBJ1-4
TGTGCCAGCAGTGGAGTGACGTGGGGGAGTGAAAAACTGTTTTTT
CASSGVTWGSEKLFF
>-|TRBV4-2|TRBD1|TRBJ1-3
TGTGCCAGCAGCCAAGCCTTGACAGGGAGTGGAAACACCATATATTTT
CASSQALTGSGNTIYF
>-|TRBV30|-|TRBJ2-3
TGTGCCTGGAGTGCCGGGCGAAACACAGATACGCAGTATTTT
CAWSAGRNTDTQYF
>-|TRBV6-6|TRBD1|TRBJ2-1
TGTGCCTCGTCGGAGGGACAGGGCTCCTACAATGAGCAGTTCTTC
CASSEGQGSYNEQFF
>once|TRBV15|-|TRBJ1-1
TGTGCCACCAGCTCTCTGTTCTCCGCCCGGCAAGCTTTCTTT
CATSSLFSARQAFF
>-|TRBV6-4|-|TRBJ2-7
TGTGCCAGCCCCCGGGAGACCTACGAGCAGTACTTC
CASPRETYEQYF
>once|TRBV7-9|-|TRBJ2-5
TGTGCCAGCAGCTTCCGGTTGGGGGGTAACCAAGAGACCCAGTACTTC
CASSFRLGGNQETQYF
>-|TRBV11-2|-|TRBJ2-3
TGTGCCAGCAGCCCTGCCGGTGCCTCCCGGAATACGCAGTATTTT
CASSPAGASRNTQYF
>-|TRBV27|-|TRBJ1-5
TGTGCCAGCAGTTCAAGAACGGATCAGCCCCAGCATTTT
CASSSRTDQPQHF
>-|TRBV28|-|TRBJ2-7
TGTGCCAGCAGTTTCGGGGGGCCGGCCGACGAGCAGTACTTC
CASSFGGPADEQYF
>-|TRBV28|TRBD2|TRBJ2-7
TGTGCCAGCAGTTTCAGCGGGGTCGCCTACGAGCAGTACTTC
CASSFSGVAYEQYF
>-|TRBV6-5|-|TRBJ1-2
TGTGCCAGCAGTTACTCGGGGGGGGGATCCCTTGGCTACACCTTC
CASSYSGGGSLGYTF
>-|TRBV5-4|TRBD2|TRBJ2-3
TGTGCCAGCAGCTTAAGACTAGCTCCTAGCACAGATACGCAGTATTTT
CASSLRLAPSTDTQYF
>-|TRBV9|-|TRBJ2-7
TGTGCCAGCAGCCCTCGTCCGGGGAGCTCCTACGAGCAGTACTTC
CASSPRPGSSYEQYF
>-|TRBV9|TRBD1|TRBJ2-6
TGTGCCAGCAGCGTAGTTGACAGGGGGACTACTGGGGCCAACGTCCTGACTTTC
CASSVVDRGTTGANVLTF
>-|TRBV28|-|TRBJ2-7
TGTGCCAGCAGTTTAACCGAAGGGTACGAGCAGTACTTC
CASSLTEGYEQYF
>-|TRBV5-1|-|TRBJ2-1
TGCGCCAGCAGCGCCCTTCAAGGCGGCAATGAGCAGTTCTTC
CASSALQGGNEQFF
>-|TRBV7-8|-|TRBJ1-2
TGTGCCAGCAGCTTAGCGGGATATTTCTATGGCTACACCTTC
CASSLAGYFYGYTF
>-|TRBV25-1|-|TRBJ2-7
TGTGCCAGCAGGAATGGCACCGGGTGGGACGAGCAGTACTTC
CASRNGTGWDEQYF
>few|TRBV6-6|-|TRBJ2-2
TGTGCCAGCAGTTTGGGGTCCGGGGAGCTGTTTTTT
CASSLGSGELFF
>-|TRBV5-1|TRBD2|TRBJ2-1
TGCGCCAGCAGCCCCGGACTAGCGGGAGGTAGGGGCCTTCACAATGAGCAGTTCTTC
CASSPGLAGGRGLHNEQFF
>once|TRBV7-3|-|TRBJ2-3
TGTGCCAGCAGCCCAAGGAGAATGGACCACCCACTCCCAGATACGCAGTATTTT
CASSPRRMDHPLPDTQYF
>-|TRBV5-1|TRBD1|TRBJ1-1
TGCGCCAGCAGCCCCTGGCAGGGGGGCACTGAAGCTTTCTTT
CASSPWQGGTEAFF